A selection of T cell receptor beta chains follows, all from one sample in a study of cytomegalovirus exposure and HLA in healthy donors. Data came from immunoSEQ multiplex PCR; TCRdb stores just in-frame clones and leaves some out. Among some 190,000 clones listed, roughly nine tenths were seen once. Sequenced input: PBMCs. All receptors come from a boy younger than 10 in good health and CMV-seronegative. CDR3s include the opening cysteine and the closing phenylalanine or tryptophan. The order of the fields is J gene, clone size, V gene, D gene, CDR3 protein, CDR3 DNA. D genes are given only for firm matches. Clone size, where shown, is once, few, many, or a class for clones that have expanded.

J gene: TRBJ2-6; clone size: -; V gene: TRBV28; D gene: -; CDR3 protein: CASSLGPGFSGANVLTF; CDR3 DNA: TGTGCCAGCAGTTTAGGGCCAGGCTTCTCTGGGGCCAACGTCCTGACTTTC
J gene: TRBJ2-3; clone size: once; V gene: TRBV5-1; D gene: TRBD2; CDR3 protein: CASSSAGGPSDTQYF; CDR3 DNA: TGCGCCAGCAGCTCAGCGGGGGGGCCTTCAGATACGCAGTATTTT
J gene: TRBJ2-1; clone size: -; V gene: TRBV27; D gene: TRBD2; CDR3 protein: CASRETSGGYNEQFF; CDR3 DNA: TGTGCCAGCAGGGAGACTAGCGGGGGCTACAATGAGCAGTTCTTC
J gene: TRBJ2-3; clone size: -; V gene: TRBV11-2; D gene: TRBD2; CDR3 protein: CASSFGTSGRLDTQYF; CDR3 DNA: TGTGCCAGCAGCTTCGGGACTAGCGGGAGATTAGATACGCAGTATTTT
J gene: TRBJ2-3; clone size: -; V gene: TRBV6-5; D gene: TRBD2; CDR3 protein: CASRILAGPTDTQYF; CDR3 DNA: TGTGCCAGCAGGATACTAGCGGGACCCACAGATACGCAGTATTTT
J gene: TRBJ1-5; clone size: -; V gene: TRBV30; D gene: -; CDR3 protein: CAWAQGSNQPQHF; CDR3 DNA: TGTGCCTGGGCTCAGGGGAGCAATCAGCCCCAGCATTTT
J gene: TRBJ1-1; clone size: few; V gene: TRBV28; D gene: -; CDR3 protein: CASTLNTEAFF; CDR3 DNA: TGTGCCAGCACTCTGAACACTGAAGCTTTCTTT
J gene: TRBJ2-7; clone size: -; V gene: TRBV29-1; D gene: TRBD1; CDR3 protein: CSAMTGVVYEQYF; CDR3 DNA: TGCAGCGCGATGACAGGGGTCGTATACGAGCAGTACTTC
J gene: TRBJ2-1; clone size: -; V gene: TRBV7-2; D gene: -; CDR3 protein: CASSLEDSEFF; CDR3 DNA: TGTGCCAGCAGCTTAGAGGACAGTGAGTTCTTC
J gene: TRBJ2-5; clone size: -; V gene: TRBV11-2; D gene: -; CDR3 protein: CASSLLSGRGYQETQYF; CDR3 DNA: TGTGCCAGCAGCTTATTGTCGGGCAGGGGATATCAAGAGACCCAGTACTTC
J gene: TRBJ2-7; clone size: -; V gene: TRBV5-4; D gene: TRBD2; CDR3 protein: CASSLDLSGRYEQYF; CDR3 DNA: TGTGCCAGCAGCTTGGACCTTAGCGGGAGGTACGAGCAGTACTTC
J gene: TRBJ1-2; clone size: -; V gene: TRBV29-1; D gene: -; CDR3 protein: CSVEDLQSYGYTF; CDR3 DNA: TGCAGCGTTGAAGATCTACAGAGCTATGGCTACACCTTC
J gene: TRBJ1-6; clone size: -; V gene: TRBV5-4; D gene: TRBD1; CDR3 protein: CASSLGQGDSPLHF; CDR3 DNA: TGTGCCAGCAGCCTGGGACAGGGCGATTCACCCCTCCACTTT
J gene: TRBJ2-2; clone size: -; V gene: TRBV6-4; D gene: TRBD1; CDR3 protein: CASSERPDRVFTGELFF; CDR3 DNA: TGTGCCAGCAGTGAACGCCCGGACAGGGTGTTCACCGGGGAGCTGTTTTTT
J gene: TRBJ1-2; clone size: -; V gene: TRBV2; D gene: -; CDR3 protein: CASSERAPWYGYTF; CDR3 DNA: TGTGCCAGCAGTGAACGAGCCCCTTGGTATGGCTACACCTTC
J gene: TRBJ1-1; clone size: -; V gene: TRBV6-1; D gene: -; CDR3 protein: CASSHKVKDLAEAFF; CDR3 DNA: TGTGCCAGCAGCCATAAGGTCAAAGACTTAGCTGAAGCTTTCTTT
J gene: TRBJ2-7; clone size: -; V gene: TRBV7-8; D gene: -; CDR3 protein: CASSLADRMSSYEQYF; CDR3 DNA: TGTGCCAGCAGCTTAGCGGACAGAATGAGCTCCTACGAGCAGTACTTC
J gene: TRBJ2-1; clone size: -; V gene: TRBV2; D gene: -; CDR3 protein: CASSEWRGNNNEQFF; CDR3 DNA: TGTGCCAGCAGTGAGTGGAGGGGAAATAACAATGAGCAGTTCTTC
J gene: TRBJ2-7; clone size: -; V gene: TRBV19; D gene: -; CDR3 protein: CASSIAEGSSYEQYF; CDR3 DNA: TGTGCCAGTAGTATAGCTGAGGGTAGCTCCTACGAGCAGTACTTC
J gene: TRBJ2-1; clone size: -; V gene: TRBV6-4; D gene: -; CDR3 protein: CASSAFRGTRNEQFF; CDR3 DNA: TGTGCCAGCAGTGCTTTCAGGGGTACTCGGAATGAGCAGTTCTTC